Listed below are T cell receptor beta chains from one sample, sequenced in a study of blood T cell repertoires in COVID-19. Clones were read by immunoSEQ multiplex PCR, and TCRdb kept only the in-frame ones, dropping some. In the table there are under 200,000 clones, around 83% of which are singletons. Sequencing used peripheral blood. These receptors all come from a woman older than 75 in a cohort sampled during active or convalescent COVID-19. Both conserved end residues are part of each CDR3. A D gene is named only where the DNA matches it firmly. Size values are once, few and many counts, or a class for expanded clones, and some rows have none.

TRBD2	-	TRBJ2-3	TRBV3-1/TRBV3-2	TGTGCCAGCAGCCCCAGACTAGCGGGAGTCGCAGATACGCAGTATTTT	CASSPRLAGVADTQYF
TRBD1	-	TRBJ1-6	TRBV5-4	TGTGCCAGCAGCTTGGATAAACAGGGGCGTTCACCCCTCCACTTT	CASSLDKQGRSPLHF
-	-	TRBJ1-4	TRBV4-3	TGCGCCAGCAGCCAAGATATAGTGGGACAAGCTAATGAAAAACTGTTTTTT	CASSQDIVGQANEKLFF
-	-	TRBJ2-4	TRBV10-2	TGCGCCAGCAGTGAGTCGCACAGGATAAACATTCAGTACTTC	CASSESHRINIQYF
TRBD2	-	TRBJ2-2	TRBV19	TGTGCCAGTAGTATTGGTGGGGCGGGGGTGATCACCGGGGAGCTGTTTTTT	CASSIGGAGVITGELFF
-	-	TRBJ1-5	TRBV2	TGTGCCAGCAGGGTGGACGGTGGGGAGGGGGCCCAGCATTTT	CASRVDGGEGAQHF
TRBD1	-	TRBJ1-6	TRBV11-3	TGTGCCAGCAGCCCCGACAGGGCCGGTGGATCATATTCACCCCTCCACTTT	CASSPDRAGGSYSPLHF
-	once	TRBJ1-4	TRBV6-5	TGTGCCAGCAGGAGGCACCTCGGAACTAATGAAAAACTGTTTTTT	CASRRHLGTNEKLFF
TRBD1	-	TRBJ1-2	TRBV5-1	TGCGCCAGCAGCCCCCAACAGGGGGAGGATGGCTACACCTTC	CASSPQQGEDGYTF
-	once	TRBJ2-3	TRBV18	TGTGCCAGCTCCGCGGCGGATACGCAGTATTTT	CASSAADTQYF
TRBD2	-	TRBJ2-3	TRBV9	TGTGCCAGCAGCGTAGTGTCTAGCGGGGGTGCCACAGATACGCAGTATTTT	CASSVVSSGGATDTQYF
-	-	TRBJ1-2	TRBV9	TGTGCCAGCAGCCCCCCAGGGGATTCCTTTGGCTACACCTTC	CASSPPGDSFGYTF
-	-	TRBJ2-7	TRBV19	TGTGCCTCCCGTGGCACAGGGTCTAAAGAGCAGTACTTC	CASRGTGSKEQYF
-	-	TRBJ2-7	TRBV19	TGTGCCAGTAGTATCGGACAATCAGGCATCAGCGAGCAGTACTTC	CASSIGQSGISEQYF
-	-	TRBJ1-2	TRBV24-1	TGTGCCACCAGTGATGACGGAGGCTATGGCTACACCTTC	CATSDDGGYGYTF
-	few	TRBJ1-4	TRBV27	TGTGCCAGCAGTTTTCGGGGAGAAAAACTGTTTTTT	CASSFRGEKLFF
-	-	TRBJ1-5	TRBV2	-	CASILAPGGNQPQHF
TRBD1	once	TRBJ1-1	TRBV28	TGTGCCAGCAGTTCTCAATTCCGGGACAGGGGTACTGAAGCTTTCTTT	CASSSQFRDRGTEAFF
TRBD1	-	TRBJ1-6	TRBV5-1	TGCGCCAGCAGCTTGGACAGGGGAGCTAATTCACCCCTCCACTTT	CASSLDRGANSPLHF
TRBD1	-	TRBJ2-1	TRBV3-1/TRBV3-2	TGTGCCAGCAGCCCACGAGGACAGGGGACGGGGGAGCAGTTCTTC	CASSPRGQGTGEQFF
-	-	TRBJ2-2	TRBV19	TGTGCCAGTAGCCCTCATAGCGCGTACGGCACCGGGGAGCTGTTTTTT	CASSPHSAYGTGELFF
TRBD1	-	TRBJ1-3	TRBV9	TGTGCCAGCAGCGTACCCGGGACAGGGGGTTCTGGAAACACCATATATTTT	CASSVPGTGGSGNTIYF
TRBD2	-	TRBJ2-7	TRBV6-7	TGTGCCAGCAGTTACTCCCCGGGGGGGACCTACGAGCAGTACTTC	CASSYSPGGTYEQYF
TRBD1	-	TRBJ2-2	TRBV7-7	TGTGCCAGCAGCACGTCGGACAGGGAGGGGGAGCTGTTTTTT	CASSTSDREGELFF
TRBD1	-	TRBJ1-5	TRBV28	TGTGCCAGCAGTGCATTCCGACAGGGATCGAGTCAGCCCCAGCATTTT	CASSAFRQGSSQPQHF
-	-	TRBJ1-1	TRBV19	TGTGCCAGTAGTACGACAGAAATGAACACTGAAGCTTTCTTT	CASSTTEMNTEAFF
-	-	TRBJ2-5	TRBV24-1	TGTGCCACCAGTGATGGGCTAGCCTATCAAGAGACCCAGTACTTC	CATSDGLAYQETQYF
TRBD2	once	TRBJ2-7	TRBV19	TGTGCCAGTAGTATCCTACTAGCGGGGGGGTCCTACGAGCAGTACTTC	CASSILLAGGSYEQYF
TRBD2	-	TRBJ2-3	TRBV7-2	TGTGCCAGCGGACCCCGGGGGGGCACAGATACGCAGTATTTT	CASGPRGGTDTQYF
-	-	TRBJ1-1	TRBV27	TGTGCCAGCACTCAGGGGCGGTACACTGAAGCTTTCTTT	CASTQGRYTEAFF
TRBD2	-	TRBJ2-1	TRBV25-1	TGTGCCAGCAGTGTAGCGGGGGGACGATACAATGAGCAGTTCTTC	CASSVAGGRYNEQFF
-	few	TRBJ1-2	TRBV28	TGTGCCAGTACGACAAACGTAATCCTCTATGGCTACACCTTC	CASTTNVILYGYTF
TRBD2	-	TRBJ2-3	TRBV6-1	TGTGCCAGCAGTGATAAAGTAGCGGGAGGGAGGACAGATACGCAGTATTTT	CASSDKVAGGRTDTQYF
-	-	TRBJ2-1	TRBV6-1	TGTGCCAGCAGTGAATTTGGAGCCTACAATGAGCAGTTCTTC	CASSEFGAYNEQFF
TRBD1	-	TRBJ1-2	TRBV5-1	TGCGCCAGCAGCTTGGCTACCTCCGGGACAGCTGGGGATGGCTACACCTTC	CASSLATSGTAGDGYTF